The following is a T cell receptor (beta chain) sequence with its context. Its antigen is not identified. This specimen belongs to a study of response to subunit inactivated influenza vaccine. Study-wide results and limits: Authors proposed each seasonal influenza vaccination draws in few new T cells.

TCRdb re-called the RT-PCR reads with MiXCR, one entry per CDR3 protein. The data hold 860,000 or so distinct CDR3 sequences, with 21% observed a single time. The trim removed 6 bases at V and 1 base at J, leaving 10 bases unmatched. From germline, CDR1 is SQVTM and CDR2 ANQGSEA. The CDR3 contains 16 residues. The TCR was taken from a man aged 50-59 years who received an inactivated influenza vaccine. The chain has TRBV29-1 and TRBJ2-4; TRBD1 matches 9 bases. Sequencing used PBMCs from blood, obtained about 5 days after vaccination. The CDR3 nucleotides are TGCAGCGTCCTACAACACAGGGGGCCGGCCAAAAACATTCAGTACTTC. Its protein product is CSVLQHRGPAKNIQYF.